The present entry profiles one T cell receptor (beta chain) with its context. The antigen it binds to is not known. Base-call qualities are not available, and no considerably larger clone is one nucleotide away. This sample is drawn from a study of T cells in tuberculosis (dated by TCRdb to 2016 to 2018). Turning to the overall study: In the study, CD1B tetramers and high-throughput TCR immunosequencing were combined to characterize T cells specific for the mycobacterial lipid antigen glucose monomycolate (GMM). PBMC from patients with active tuberculosis were archived either before the start of standard anti-tuberculosis treatment or within 7 days of starting that treatment. In a South African clinical cohort, IGRA-negative adolescents, IGRA-positive adolescents with latent tuberculosis and adults with active tuberculosis were compared, with roughly 9 people in each group.

On the study overall, not on this receptor specifically: A classifier using the diverse GMM-specific repertoire reached approximately 84% accuracy (AUROC around 0.9), compared with approximately 73% accuracy using GEM motif frequencies. Active tuberculosis TCR-alpha repertoires showed smaller mean NN-distances to GMM-specific TCRs than IGRA-negative controls, suggesting clonal expansion of these TCRs. The smaller NN-distances were partly driven by shorter CDR3-alpha lengths in active tuberculosis patients, and the difference for TCR-beta did not reach statistical significance. Clinical samples were chosen by availability of cryopreserved specimens, and active tuberculosis cases were adults while controls were adolescents.

The sample's time point label is to be understood as: new active TB diagnosis, blood taken before or within 7 days of starting treatment. The patients with active tuberculosis were newly diagnosed, HIV-seronegative South African adults aged 18 years or older. Active tuberculosis was confirmed by positive sputum smear microscopy and/or positive M. tuberculosis culture. Immunosequencing was performed on unsorted cryopreserved PBMC and covered about 100,000 T cells per clinical donor on average. Clipping removes 5 bases from V and 5 bases from J, with 7 as the unmatched junction base count. Measured from the cysteine to the phenylalanine, the CDR3 is 15 residues long. Only CDR3 DNA remains: 45 bases, in frame from the first base. CDR1 and CDR2 are read off the germline V gene (reference sequence) as LNHDA and SQIVND. The immunoSEQ multiplex PCR assay was used to generate TCR libraries, with TCR-beta and/or TCR-alpha/delta assays applied to each sample. The amplified TCR libraries were sequenced on the Illumina high-throughput platform. On the study's bioinformatics: Clustering and dimensionality reduction relied on pairwise TCRdist distances among GMM-specific receptors from T cells that were either sorted ex vivo or expanded in vitro. Each clinical repertoire was scored by mean NN-distance, the average TCRdist to the nearest 10% of tetramer-positive reference sequences. GEM TCR motif frequency was calculated as the fraction of unique TCRs that matched known GEM sequences in V/J usage and CDR3 length. Linear discriminant analysis with leave-one-out cross-validation, implemented in scikit-learn, was used to classify active tuberculosis. In TCRdb, the immuneACCESS table is reduced to in-frame sequences with V and J assigned. These tables do not hold every clone; where another copy was compared, an unresolved V gene accounts for under half, and the others remain unexplained. V, J and clone size are taken as reported in that table, and D and trimming were inferred from the DNA itself. The sample data list about 38,000 clones, and roughly 94% of these were observed just once. The top ten clonotypes cover about 4.1% of the sample.

The source was PBMCs, collected at tuberculosis diagnosis. This TCR derives from an adult with tuberculosis. The rearranged chain carries TRBV19 and TRBJ1-5, with 9 bases in between that match TRBD1. The CDR3 loop reads CASSALGQGYQPQHF. The DNA sequence follows: TGTGCCAGTAGTGCCCTGGGACAGGGCTATCAGCCCCAGCATTTT.